This TCR beta chain was obtained from a study of blood T cell repertoires in COVID-19. Among Cohort 3 donors, those recovered had two negative PCRs, clearance, or symptom resolution. Clones were sequenced by immunoSEQ multiplex PCR, and TCRdb holds only the in-frame ones, with some missing. The sample yields about 170,000 clones, 70% to 90% seen once. Per the germline V gene, CDR1 is SQVTM and CDR2 is ANQGSEA. The CDR3 covers 14 residues. Trimming stripped 7 bases from V and 0 bases from J, with 15 bases between. The TCR comes from a woman aged 18-30 years who had recovered from COVID-19. This chain links TRBV29-1 with TRBJ1-2; D unresolved. The source material was PBMCs or T cells enriched from blood (not recorded which). The CDR3 region has the DNA TGCAGCGGCTCAAGACTCGGGACTAACTATGGCTACACCTTC. Translated, it gives CSGSRLGTNYGYTF.